This T cell receptor (beta chain) originates from a study of blood T cell repertoires in COVID-19 (dated by TCRdb to 2018 to 2020). A note on the overall study: Collaborator samples came from the United States, Italy and Spain and covered acute and convalescent phases of COVID-19. The material from the prospective study consisted of cDNA or gDNA derived from T cells, B-cell-depleted T cells, or PBMCs. Deeply sampled blood TCRbeta repertoires from subjects exposed to, actively infected with, or recovered from COVID-19 were included in the dataset. The repertoires were released in a freely available public database meant as a resource for research on the immune response to SARS-CoV-2. The samples were drawn from the first 160 participants of the ongoing ImmuneRACE study and from some 1,300 subjects provided by 6 global collaborators. Nearly every sample came with metadata listing a de-identified subject ID, COVID-19 status, age in years and sex. Where HLA class I and class II types were available, the types were taken from metadata supplied by the sample provider, not from assay-based typing. Points the paper makes about the study in general: Clinical and demographic metadata were provided uncurated, with the amount varying by source and participant.

V is pared back by 5 bases and J by 6 bases, with 7 bases lying between the germline termini. CDR1 is given as KGHSH and CDR2 as LQKENI, both from the germline V gene. From cysteine to phenylalanine, the CDR3 is 11 amino acids long. Just CDR3 DNA is preserved here, 33 bases in frame from base 1. Concerning this clone itself: The antigen this receptor binds is unknown. No base qualities exist here, and no much larger clone lies one base off it.

Collaborating institutions collected whole blood in K2EDTA tubes following their own protocols. For TCRbeta analysis, collaborator samples were shipped as frozen whole blood, as isolated PBMCs, or as DNA extracted from either sample type. The immunoSEQ Assay, a bias-controlled multiplex PCR, was used to amplify TCRbeta CDR3 regions from genomic DNA. For the original study's pipeline: Nucleated cell counts per sample were estimated from amplification of reference gene primers within the assay. Sequence reads were collapsed and filtered to measure the absolute abundance of every unique TCRbeta CDR3 rearrangement. For each sample, productive Simpson clonality was calculated as the square root of Simpson's diversity index across productive rearrangements. TCRdb re-hosts the immuneACCESS table, in-frame sequences only. Its copies lack some clones; in the studies checked, an unresolved V gene accounts for under half of them, and the cause for the rest is not known. The V and J calls and clone size come from that table; D and trimming were worked out from the DNA. Present in this sample are roughly 210,000 clones, about 88% of which were seen just once. The ten largest make up more than 1.5% of the sample.

This sequence originates from a man in his sixties or seventies with acute or convalescent COVID-19. The rearrangement joined TRBV18 to TRBJ1-1; no D gene can be assigned with confidence. Material: peripheral blood. CDR3 protein: CASSKHPEAFF. The DNA sequence follows: TGTGCCAGCTCAAAACACCCTGAAGCTTTCTTT.